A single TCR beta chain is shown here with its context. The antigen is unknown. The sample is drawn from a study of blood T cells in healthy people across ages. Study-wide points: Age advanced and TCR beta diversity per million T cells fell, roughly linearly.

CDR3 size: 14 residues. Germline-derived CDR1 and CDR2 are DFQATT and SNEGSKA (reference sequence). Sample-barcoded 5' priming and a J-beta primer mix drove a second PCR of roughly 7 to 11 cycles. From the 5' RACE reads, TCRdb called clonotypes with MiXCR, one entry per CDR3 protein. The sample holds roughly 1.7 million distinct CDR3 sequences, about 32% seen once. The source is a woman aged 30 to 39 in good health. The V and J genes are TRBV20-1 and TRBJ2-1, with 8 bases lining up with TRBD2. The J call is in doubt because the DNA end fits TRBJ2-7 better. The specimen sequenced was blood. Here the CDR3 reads CSARVAGRKGEQYF. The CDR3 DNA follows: TGCAGTGCTAGAGTAGCGGGAAGGAAGGGCGAGCAGTACTTC.